This record covers a single T cell receptor beta chain. The antigen it recognizes is unknown. Base qualities are not at hand, and no much larger clone is one base apart. In total, roughly 710 healthy bone marrow donors made up the cohort. At the time of sampling, all cohort members were nominally healthy, though unrecorded immune exposures were likely present. The donor was CMV seronegative and belonged to the group of several hundred seronegative cohort members. Every donor gave a peripheral blood sample, and the peripheral blood mononuclear cells from that sample were used for TCR beta sequencing. Genomic DNA was extracted from the blood cell samples with the Qiagen DNeasy Blood Extraction Kit. Receptors were amplified or captured by the immunoSEQ multiplex PCR assay. For the multiplex PCR, a mixture combining 60 forward primers for TCR Vbeta segments and 13 reverse primers for TCR Jbeta segments was used. The CDR3 region of rearranged TCR beta genes was amplified from genomic DNA by a multiplex PCR assay. On the Illumina HiSeq System, the amplified TCR beta libraries were sequenced as 87-base-pair reads. Processing in the source paper ran as follows. A later analysis counted 75 million to 100 million unique TCR beta chains across the roughly 700 repertoires, and around 9.9 million of these chains were shared by at least two donors. Raw reads were error-corrected and collapsed into unique sequences by a nearest-neighbor algorithm in which closely related sequences were merged to remove PCR and sequencing errors. Alignment of CDR3 sequences to IMGT reference sequences was used to assign V, D and J gene segments. For a sequence to be retained, a match of at least six nucleotides to both a V gene segment and a J gene segment was required. A rearrangement counted as productive if the CDR3 had no stop codons and remained in frame with V and J, and every other rearrangement counted as non-productive. CDR3 was defined by IMGT convention, running from the second conserved V-encoded cysteine to the conserved J-encoded phenylalanine. The earlier analysis of fewer than 750 of the donors excluded sequences that lacked an unambiguous match to a single V gene segment. In an earlier analysis of some 590 of the donors, V segments were called functional above 56.7% productive rearrangements and were called segregating when the between-donor standard deviation exceeded 5%. To diagnose cytomegalovirus status from the catalog of TCR beta chain sequences, a statistical classification framework was built. In a later analysis, V and J genes were assigned by comparing TCR nucleotide sequences against IMGT/GENE-DB human TR gene sequences. Using the TCRdist pipeline, a later analysis assigned CDR3 sequences along with most-parsimonious VDJ recombination scenarios. A later analysis defined each TCR beta chain by its CDR3 amino acid sequence plus V-gene family, and excluded reads lacking a unique V-gene family. A later analysis removed several hundred highly shared, low-generation-probability nucleotide sequences to deal with suspected cross-contamination and a sequencing artifact. In a later analysis, a clonal expansion index for each public chain was calculated from normalized within-repertoire ranks of inferred template counts. Generation probabilities in a later analysis came from a VDJ recombination model fitted to out-of-frame rearrangements, and those results were checked against IGoR. Hypergeometric tests were used in a later analysis to score TCR-TCR, TCR-HLA and TCR-CMV co-occurrence, with a repertoire-size bias correction applied to the TCR pairs. A later analysis estimated false discovery rates by permuting HLA or CMV assignments 20 times. In a later analysis, co-occurring TCRs were grouped using DBSCAN, and TCRdist sequence similarity was added for clustering within HLA-allele-positive subsets. Repertoires with fewer than 30,000 or more than 120,000 public chains, plus five repertoires with anomalous nucleotide sharing, were excluded from co-occurrence clustering. This is the immuneACCESS table as TCRdb keeps it, with only in-frame sequences that have V and J called. A part of the clones is gone; compared with another copy, unresolved V genes explain less than half, and the rest is unexplained. V, J and clone size are taken as reported in that table, and D and trimming were inferred from the DNA itself. The sample profile shows around 140,000 clones; roughly three quarters of them were found once. Approximately 0.86% of the sample lies in the top ten.

The CDR3 measures 15 amino acids from cysteine to phenylalanine. The CDR3 DNA has 45 bases and is translated from base 1. Deletion took 2 bases off V and 2 bases off J, with a span of 12 bases between the germline ends. CDR1 and CDR2 are drawn from the germline V gene: MGHRA, YSYEKL. This record belongs to a study of cytomegalovirus exposure and HLA in healthy donors (dated by TCRdb to the late 2010s). Context from the whole study: According to an earlier analysis of a few hundred of the donors, about 170 million T cells yielded some 110 million unique TCR beta sequences and roughly 280 Gb of sequence data. Typing coverage varied by locus: roughly 629-630 donors for A, B, C, DRB1 and DQB1; roughly 520 for DQA1; more than 600 for DPA1; some 470 for DPB1. An earlier analysis of more than 450 of the donors used high-throughput TCR beta sequencing to judge whether each TCR beta V gene segment behaved as functional or pseudogenic. Rather than drawing on any new phenotypic data, the later analysis identified candidate immune exposures from TCR beta sequences and the way those sequences occurred across donors. Across around 400 genotyped donors of the cohort, an average of about 240,000 unique TCR beta nucleotide sequences per donor were sequenced, and roughly 20% of those sequences were non-productive. Genome-wide SNP genotypes for about 55% of the roughly 670 donors were used in a later genetic analysis, which treated that subset as a discovery cohort. To study patterns of TCR occurrence, a later analysis re-analyzed previously published TCR beta repertoires from around 660 donors and added high-resolution HLA genotyping. Every repertoire in the discovery cohort had been generated on one and the same sequencing platform. An early release that covered about 600 HLA-typed donors contained 250 to 350 gigabases of sequencing data and around 85 million unique TCR sequences. The genetic ancestry cluster associated with self-reported Caucasian donors included roughly 84% of the 398 genotyped donors. A handful of DR-DQ haplotypes were treated as single units for association and clustering because of strong linkage in the cohort. The study used immunosequencing to profile the T cell repertoires of several hundred subjects and linked those repertoires to cytomegalovirus serostatus. The aim of the study was to test whether cataloging public T cell receptors could identify signatures of past pathogen exposure. Donor age, sex, ethnicity and CMV serostatus were compiled alongside the repertoire data. Along with the approximately 700-subject first cohort, a separate validation cohort of over a hundred different subjects was used. To predict cytomegalovirus infection status, the study combined high-throughput TCR immunosequencing, statistical association of individual TCRs with disease status, and machine learning. Both class I and class II loci were covered by HLA typing, at four-digit resolution. Overall study results and their limits: The cohort was sequenced for TCR beta chains only, and without alpha or paired-chain data the features that could be detected were limited. V-gene and J-gene trimming of TCR beta chains was associated with a missense DCLRE1C variant in a later genetic analysis, and the association was replicated in an independent cohort. Compared with equally common non-associated chains, HLA-associated TCR beta chains in a later analysis were more clonally expanded and had lower generation probabilities. A later analysis found that TCR association rates varied across HLA loci, with DRB1 alleles showing the most associated TCRs and HLA-C alleles the fewest. In a later genetic analysis, fewer N-insertions in productive TCRs were reported among donors in an Asian-associated ancestry cluster than the roughly 640-donor mean. The classifier was reported to diagnose cytomegalovirus status with high specificity and sensitivity in both the original and validation cohorts. Sequencing depth was assumed to be roughly uniform across donors in the presence/absence analyses, though that assumption may not hold. Most CMV-associated TCR beta chains appeared to be HLA-restricted in a later analysis, and the HLA associations seemed to be driven largely by CMV exposure. Some IMGT-functional V segments, including TRBV6-2 and TRBV6-3, could not be distinguished by the 87-base-pair reads and were therefore excluded. The authors suggested that the approach could potentially be extended to other disease states and immunological phenotypes. A total of 150 or so TCR beta chains were listed by the study as associated with cytomegalovirus. CMV serostatus was the only immune exposure information available for the cohort. In a later analysis, several top co-occurrence clusters were reported to appear linked to parvovirus B19, influenza, CMV and Epstein-Barr virus. Most TCR sequences were seen in very few donors, while some public TCRs were found in many individuals. Three of the identified cytomegalovirus-associated TCR beta chains were confirmed in vitro to be specific for cytomegalovirus antigens. Broadly in line with IMGT annotations, most TCR beta V segments showed up in productive rearrangements about 87% or about 30% of the time in an earlier analysis of several hundred of the donors. A further reported finding was that TCR beta sequences accurately predicted the HLA-A and HLA-B alleles for most subjects in the first cohort. Linkage disequilibrium might explain the correlated functional status among segregating V segments, but an unknown experimental factor could not be ruled out. The earlier analysis of around 600 of the donors excluded over 15 rarely observed V segments, including chromosome 9 orphons, because counts were too low. Because HLA typing was missing for some donors at each locus, association tests included only the typed subset. A later analysis associated about 18,000 TCR beta sequences with specific HLA alleles at a false discovery rate of 0.05. The sequencing pipeline was judged likely to have produced a cluster of highly shared sequence variants as a technical artifact. Strong co-occurrence of HLA alleles, especially DR and DQ, made assigning TCR associations to individual alleles difficult.

The rearranged chain carries TRBV4-1 and TRBJ1-1; TRBD1 is a weak D gene call, 6 bases matching. The specimen sequenced was PBMCs. This TCR was recovered from a woman between 55 and 75 years old in good health and CMV-seronegative. The sequenced DNA is TGCGCCAGCAGCCAAACCCGGGGACAAAACACTGAAGCTTTCTTT. The translation is CASSQTRGQNTEAFF.